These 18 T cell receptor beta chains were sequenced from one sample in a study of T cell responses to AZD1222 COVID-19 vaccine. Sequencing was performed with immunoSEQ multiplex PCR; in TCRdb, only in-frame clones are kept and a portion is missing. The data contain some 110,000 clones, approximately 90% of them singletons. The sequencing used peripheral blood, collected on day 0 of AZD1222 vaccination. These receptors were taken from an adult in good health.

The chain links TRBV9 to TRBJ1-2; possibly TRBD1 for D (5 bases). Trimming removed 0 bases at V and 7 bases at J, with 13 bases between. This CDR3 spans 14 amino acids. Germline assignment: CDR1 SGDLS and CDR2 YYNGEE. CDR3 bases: TGTGCCAGCAGCGTAGGGGGCGAGGGGTCTGGCTACACCTTC. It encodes CASSVGGEGSGYTF.

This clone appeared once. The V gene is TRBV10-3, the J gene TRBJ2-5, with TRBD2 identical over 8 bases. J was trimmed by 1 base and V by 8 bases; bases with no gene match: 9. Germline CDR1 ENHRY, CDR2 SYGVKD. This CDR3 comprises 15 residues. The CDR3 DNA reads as TGTGCCATCCGCGTTTTTCGGGGGGGCCAAGAGACCCAGTACTTC. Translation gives CAIRVFRGGQETQYF.

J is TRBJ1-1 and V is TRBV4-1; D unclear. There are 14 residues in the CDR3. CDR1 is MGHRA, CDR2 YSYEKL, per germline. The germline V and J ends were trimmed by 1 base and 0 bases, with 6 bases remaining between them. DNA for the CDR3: TGCGCCAGCAGCCAAGCGTACGTGAACACTGAAGCTTTCTTT. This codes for CASSQAYVNTEAFF.

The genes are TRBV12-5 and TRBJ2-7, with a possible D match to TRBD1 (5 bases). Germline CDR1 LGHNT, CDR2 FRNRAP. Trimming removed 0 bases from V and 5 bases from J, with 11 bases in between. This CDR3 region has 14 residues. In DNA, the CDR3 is TGTGCTAGTGGTTTGGTTACAGGCCGCGACGAGCAGTACTTC. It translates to CASGLVTGRDEQYF.

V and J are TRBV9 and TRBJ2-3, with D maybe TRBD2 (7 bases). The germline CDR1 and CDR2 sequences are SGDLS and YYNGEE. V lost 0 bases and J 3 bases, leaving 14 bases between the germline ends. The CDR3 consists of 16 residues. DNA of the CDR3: TGTGCCAGCAGCGTAGGTGGGGGGGCCGGTACAGATACGCAGTATTTT. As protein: CASSVGGGAGTDTQYF.

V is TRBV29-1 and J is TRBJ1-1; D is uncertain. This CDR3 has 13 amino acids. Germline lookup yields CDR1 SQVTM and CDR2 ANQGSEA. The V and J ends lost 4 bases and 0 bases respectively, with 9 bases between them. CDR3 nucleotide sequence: TGCAGCGTTGGTAAGGGAATGAACACTGAAGCTTTCTTT. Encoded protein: CSVGKGMNTEAFF.

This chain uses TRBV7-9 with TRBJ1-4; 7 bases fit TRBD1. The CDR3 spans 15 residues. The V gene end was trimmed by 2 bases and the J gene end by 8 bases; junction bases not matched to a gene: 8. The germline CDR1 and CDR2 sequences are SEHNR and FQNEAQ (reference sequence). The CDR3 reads CASSLRDSGGEKLFF. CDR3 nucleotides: TGTGCCAGCAGCTTAAGGGACAGCGGCGGGGAAAAACTGTTTTTT.

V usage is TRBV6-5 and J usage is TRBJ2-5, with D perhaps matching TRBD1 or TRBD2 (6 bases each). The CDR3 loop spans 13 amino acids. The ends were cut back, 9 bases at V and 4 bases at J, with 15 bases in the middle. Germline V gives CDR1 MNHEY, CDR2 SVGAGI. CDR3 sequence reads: CASGGGFSETQYF. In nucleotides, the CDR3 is TGTGCCAGTGGAGGGGGTTTTTCAGAGACCCAGTACTTC.

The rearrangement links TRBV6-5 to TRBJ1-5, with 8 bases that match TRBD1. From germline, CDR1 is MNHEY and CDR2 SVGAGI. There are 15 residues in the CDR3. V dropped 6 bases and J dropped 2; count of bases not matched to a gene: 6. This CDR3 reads CASSRGREGNQPQHF. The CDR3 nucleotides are TGTGCCAGCAGCAGGGGGCGAGAAGGCAATCAGCCCCAGCATTTT.

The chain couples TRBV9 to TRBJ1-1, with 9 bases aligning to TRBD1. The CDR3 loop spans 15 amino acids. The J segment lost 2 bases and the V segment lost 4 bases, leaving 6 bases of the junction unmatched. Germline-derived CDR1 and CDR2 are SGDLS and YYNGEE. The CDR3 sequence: CASSPRTGANTEAFF. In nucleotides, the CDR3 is TGTGCCAGCAGCCCAAGGACAGGGGCTAACACTGAAGCTTTCTTT. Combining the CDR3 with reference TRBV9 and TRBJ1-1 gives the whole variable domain DSGVTQTPKHLITATGQRVTLRCSPRSGDLSVYWYQQSLDQGLQFLIQYYNGEERAKGNILERFSAQQFPDLHSELNLSSLELGDSALYFCASSPRTGANTEAFFGQGTRLTVV.

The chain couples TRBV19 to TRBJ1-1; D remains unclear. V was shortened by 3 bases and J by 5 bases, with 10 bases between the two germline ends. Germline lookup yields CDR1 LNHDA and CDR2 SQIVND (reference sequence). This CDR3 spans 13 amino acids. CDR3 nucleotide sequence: TGTGCCAGTAGTATTGGGCCCATAACTGAAGCTTTCTTT. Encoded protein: CASSIGPITEAFF.

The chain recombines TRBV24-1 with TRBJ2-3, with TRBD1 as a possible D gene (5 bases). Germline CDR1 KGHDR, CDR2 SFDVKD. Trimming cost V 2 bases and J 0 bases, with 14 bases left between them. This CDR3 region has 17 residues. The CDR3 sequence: CATSDWNTGSSTDTQYF. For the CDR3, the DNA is TGTGCCACCAGTGATTGGAATACAGGTTCTAGCACAGATACGCAGTATTTT.

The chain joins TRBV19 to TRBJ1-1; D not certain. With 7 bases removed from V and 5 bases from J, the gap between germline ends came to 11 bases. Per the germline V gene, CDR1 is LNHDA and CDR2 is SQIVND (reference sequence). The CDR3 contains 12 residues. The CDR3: CASMAPGTEAFF. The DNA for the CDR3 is TGTGCCAGTATGGCCCCGGGGACTGAAGCTTTCTTT. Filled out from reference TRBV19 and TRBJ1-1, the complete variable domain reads DGGITQSPKYLFRKEGQNVTLSCEQNLNHDAMYWYRQDPGQGLRLIYYSQIVNDFQKGDIAEGYSVSREKKESFPLTVTSAQKNPTAFYLCASMAPGTEAFFGQGTRLTVV.

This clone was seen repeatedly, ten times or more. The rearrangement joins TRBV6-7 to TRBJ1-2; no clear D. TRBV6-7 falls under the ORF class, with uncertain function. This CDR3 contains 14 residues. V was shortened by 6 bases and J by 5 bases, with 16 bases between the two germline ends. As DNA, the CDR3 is TGTGCCAGCAGCACGCCCTGGACTGATTATGGCTACACCTTC. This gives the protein CASSTPWTDYGYTF.

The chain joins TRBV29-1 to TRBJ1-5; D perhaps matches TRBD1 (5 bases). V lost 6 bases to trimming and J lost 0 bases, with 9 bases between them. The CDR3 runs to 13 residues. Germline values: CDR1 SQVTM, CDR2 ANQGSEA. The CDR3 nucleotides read TGCAGCGTACAGGACTATAGCAATCAGCCCCAGCATTTT. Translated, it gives CSVQDYSNQPQHF.

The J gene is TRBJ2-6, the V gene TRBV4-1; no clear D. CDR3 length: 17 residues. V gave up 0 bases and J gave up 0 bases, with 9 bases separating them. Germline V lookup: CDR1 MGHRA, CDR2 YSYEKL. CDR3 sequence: CASSQEGILSGANVLTF. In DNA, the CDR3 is TGCGCCAGCAGCCAAGAAGGCATCCTCTCTGGGGCCAACGTCCTGACTTTC.

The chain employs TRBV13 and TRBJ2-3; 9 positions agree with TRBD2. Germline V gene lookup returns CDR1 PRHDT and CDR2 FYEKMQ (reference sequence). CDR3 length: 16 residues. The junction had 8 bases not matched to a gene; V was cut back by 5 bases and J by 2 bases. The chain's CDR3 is CASSVNLAGVTDTQYF. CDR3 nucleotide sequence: TGTGCCAGCAGCGTGAACTTAGCGGGGGTCACAGATACGCAGTATTTT.

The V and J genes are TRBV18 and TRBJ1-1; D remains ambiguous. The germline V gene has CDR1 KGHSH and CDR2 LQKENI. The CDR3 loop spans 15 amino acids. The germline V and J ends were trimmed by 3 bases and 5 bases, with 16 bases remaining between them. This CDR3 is CASSPSGFLVTEAFF. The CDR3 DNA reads TGTGCCAGCTCACCCTCGGGATTCCTCGTTACTGAAGCTTTCTTT.